This T cell receptor beta chain was recovered during a study of blood T cell repertoires in COVID-19. Across the study: Samples came from the United States, Italy and Spain, spanning acute and convalescent COVID-19.

The protocol was immunoSEQ multiplex PCR, while the TCRdb copy is restricted to in-frame clones and leaves out a portion. Here the sample spans a few hundred thousand clones, just over 85% being singletons. The clonotype was recovered from a young man who had recovered from COVID-19. Sequencing used peripheral blood.

CDR3 DNA sequence: TGTGCCAGCAGCCAGGGCCGGCCTGATACGCAGTATTTT. Protein: CASSQGRPDTQYF. The rearrangement uses TRBV14 and TRBJ2-3; D call uncertain. V dropped 3 bases and J dropped 6 bases, with 10 bases sitting between them. The length of the CDR3 is 13 residues. Germline V gene lookup returns CDR1 SGHDN and CDR2 FVKESK.